These T cell receptor beta chains were read from a single sample in a study of blood T cell repertoires in COVID-19. Sequenced by immunoSEQ multiplex PCR; TCRdb stores in-frame clones only, minus some. The table includes about 140,000 clones, approximately 81% detected once. The sample taken for sequencing was PBMCs or T cells enriched from blood (not recorded which). The receptors shown here come from a man aged 40-50 years with acute COVID-19. Both conserved end residues are part of each CDR3. Fields, in order: clone size, V gene, D gene, CDR3 length, J gene, CDR3 DNA, CDR3 protein. D genes are given only for firm matches. For some rows the clone size is stated as once, few or many, or as a class when expanded; others skip it.

once,TRBV10-1,TRBD2,18,TRBJ2-7,TGCGCCAGCAGTGATTCGACTAGCGGGACCAGAACCCCCTACGAGCAGTACTTC,CASSDSTSGTRTPYEQYF
once,TRBV19,TRBD1,16,TRBJ2-2,TGTGCCAGTAGTCCGGGGACAGTTATCGCCACTGGGGAGCTGTTTTTT,CASSPGTVIATGELFF
NA,TRBV10-3,NA,10,TRBJ2-3,TGTGCCATCAGTAGCGGAAAGCAGTATTTT,CAISSGKQYF
NA,TRBV21-1,NA,21,TRBJ2-3,TGTGCCAGCAGCAAAGGGGAAGGGACTAGCGGGAGGGCCGGGGTCACAGATACGCAGTATTTT,CASSKGEGTSGRAGVTDTQYF
NA,TRBV19,TRBD1,15,TRBJ2-7,TGTGCCAGTAGTGCGGGACAGGAGATCACCTACGAGCAGTACTTC,CASSAGQEITYEQYF
NA,TRBV9,NA,14,TRBJ1-2,TGTGCCAGCAGCTCCGGGTCAGGGGACTATGGCTACACCTTC,CASSSGSGDYGYTF
NA,TRBV15,NA,17,TRBJ2-5,TGTGCCACCAGCAGAGATATGGAGGGGGCGCAGCAAGAGACCCAGTACTTC,CATSRDMEGAQQETQYF
NA,TRBV5-1,NA,14,TRBJ2-3,TGCGCCAGCAGCTTGGGACAAGGGGGAGATACGCAGTATTTT,CASSLGQGGDTQYF
NA,TRBV29-1,TRBD2,13,TRBJ2-7,TGCAGCGTTCAAACGGACGGGGGGGGCGAGCAGTACTTC,CSVQTDGGGEQYF
few,TRBV11-3,TRBD1,15,TRBJ1-5,TGTGCCAGCAGGGCGGACAGGGTCTTCTGGGGGCCCCAGCATTTT,CASRADRVFWGPQHF
NA,TRBV3-1/TRBV3-2,NA,16,TRBJ2-1,TGTGCCAGCAGCCACCAGGACTTAAGCTCCTACAATGAGCAGTTCTTC,CASSHQDLSSYNEQFF
NA,TRBV6-5,NA,15,TRBJ1-6,TGTGCCAGCAGTTACTCGCGGGGGCGCGATTCACCCCTCCACTTT,CASSYSRGRDSPLHF
NA,TRBV18,TRBD1,19,TRBJ1-2,TGTGCCAGCTCACCAACCGGGACAGCACTTAAGGTGTTCGACTATGGCTACACCTTC,CASSPTGTALKVFDYGYTF
NA,TRBV24-1,NA,20,TRBJ2-2,TGTGCCACCAGTGATTTAAGGTCGAACGGGATTAAGGTTGGGACCGGGGAGCTGTTTTTT,CATSDLRSNGIKVGTGELFF
NA,TRBV6-5,TRBD2,16,TRBJ2-7,TGTGCCAGCAGTTCCGGGAGGACTAGCGGATTTAGCGAGCAGTACTTC,CASSSGRTSGFSEQYF
NA,TRBV28,TRBD2,16,TRBJ2-1,TGTGCCAGCACCCGATTAGCGGGAGGTACGGGCAATGAGCAGTTCTTC,CASTRLAGGTGNEQFF
NA,TRBV4-3,NA,12,TRBJ2-2,TGCGCCAGCAATGTCGGCACCGGGGAGCTGTTTTTT,CASNVGTGELFF
NA,TRBV10-3,TRBD1,18,TRBJ2-6,TGTGCCATCAGTCTCAAGGACAGGGCCAACTCTGGGGCCAACGTCCTGACTTTC,CAISLKDRANSGANVLTF
NA,TRBV19,NA,16,TRBJ1-5,TGTGCCAGTAGTATAGAGGCGGTTTTGGGCAATCAGCCCCAGCATTTT,CASSIEAVLGNQPQHF
NA,TRBV9,TRBD1,16,TRBJ1-2,TGTGCCAGCAGCGCTACACGACTGGGACAGCTCTATGGCTACACCTTC,CASSATRLGQLYGYTF
NA,TRBV7-2,NA,18,TRBJ2-3,TGTGCCAGCACCCCCCCCTGGGGGGACCCTAAGATTTCAGATACGCAGTATTTT,CASTPPWGDPKISDTQYF
NA,TRBV2,TRBD1,14,TRBJ2-3,TGTGCCAGCAGTGACGGACAGGGAGCAGATACGCAGTATTTT,CASSDGQGADTQYF
NA,TRBV7-2,TRBD2,17,TRBJ2-3,TGTGCCAGCAGCTCCCGACTAGCGGGATCCGGGGCAGATACGCAGTATTTT,CASSSRLAGSGADTQYF
NA,TRBV5-1,TRBD1,14,TRBJ2-7,TGCGCCAGCAGCCCCGGACAGGGGGGGTACGAGCAGTACTTC,CASSPGQGGYEQYF
NA,TRBV4-3,NA,18,TRBJ1-2,TGCGCCAGCAGCCCCTCAATGGCGGTGGCGGGGGCCCACTATGGCTACACCTTC,CASSPSMAVAGAHYGYTF
NA,TRBV5-4,NA,13,TRBJ1-1,TGTGCCTGTCAGGGAGGGCCTAGCACTGAAGCTTTCTTT,CACQGGPSTEAFF
NA,TRBV9,NA,15,TRBJ2-3,TGTGCCAGCAGCGTAGGGGCAGGGTCCACAGATACGCAGTATTTT,CASSVGAGSTDTQYF
once,TRBV4-3,NA,15,TRBJ2-7,TGCGCCAGCAGCCAAGAGGACAGACTCTCCTACGAGCAGTACTTC,CASSQEDRLSYEQYF
NA,TRBV18,NA,14,TRBJ1-5,TGTGCCAGCTCACGAACAGGAGGCAATCAGCCCCAGCATTTT,CASSRTGGNQPQHF
NA,TRBV11-2,TRBD1,13,TRBJ1-1,TGTGCCAGCAGCTCGGACAGGGGAGCGGAAGCTTTCTTT,CASSSDRGAEAFF
NA,TRBV19,TRBD2,14,TRBJ2-7,TGTGCCAGTACCTCAACGGGGGGATCCTACGAGCAGTACTTC,CASTSTGGSYEQYF
NA,TRBV5-6,TRBD1,16,TRBJ1-1,TGTGCCAGCAGCTTGGACCCTTTGACAGGGGTAGCTGAAGCTTTCTTT,CASSLDPLTGVAEAFF
NA,TRBV7-9,NA,15,TRBJ1-3,TGTGCCAGCAGCCCCCAGACAGGTCCTGGAAACACCATATATTTT,CASSPQTGPGNTIYF
NA,TRBV6-5,NA,14,TRBJ1-2,TGTGCCAGCAGTTACTCGTCCGGTTCGGGAGGCTACACCTTC,CASSYSSGSGGYTF
NA,TRBV15,TRBD2,16,TRBJ2-5,TGTGCCACCAGCAGAGACAGGGCTAGCGGCCAAGAGACCCAGTACTTC,CATSRDRASGQETQYF
NA,TRBV19,NA,14,TRBJ2-1,TGTGCCAGTAGTATAGATCTACAGGGCGATGAGCAGTTCTTC,CASSIDLQGDEQFF
NA,TRBV11-2,TRBD1,16,TRBJ2-1,TGTGCCAGCAGCTTAGGGACAGGGGTAAATAGTAATGAGCAGTTCTTC,CASSLGTGVNSNEQFF
NA,TRBV7-9,NA,13,TRBJ2-5,TGTGCCAGCAGTTCTCATCAGCGGGAGACCCAGTACTTC,CASSSHQRETQYF
NA,TRBV7-2,TRBD1,14,TRBJ1-2,TGTGCCAGCAGCCTTCAGGGGGCGGAGAATGGCTACACCTTC,CASSLQGAENGYTF
NA,TRBV4-1,TRBD2,15,TRBJ2-5,TGCGCCAGCAGCCAGTTGCGGGGGATCCAAGAGACCCAGTACTTC,CASSQLRGIQETQYF
NA,TRBV4-2,NA,14,TRBJ1-1,TGTGCCAGCAGCCATCCCCAGGGGAACACTGAAGCTTTCTTT,CASSHPQGNTEAFF
few,TRBV11-2,NA,14,TRBJ2-1,TGTGCCAGCGTTTCAGGGAATAGGGACAATGAGCAGTTCTTC,CASVSGNRDNEQFF
NA,TRBV2,TRBD2,14,TRBJ2-7,TGTGCCAGCAGCCTACTAGCGGGAGTATACGAGCAGTACTTC,CASSLLAGVYEQYF
NA,TRBV6-2/TRBV6-3,NA,16,TRBJ2-5,TGTGCCAGCAGCGACCCGGGGCCAGGACTAAGGGAGACCCAGTACTTC,CASSDPGPGLRETQYF
NA,TRBV19,TRBD1,16,TRBJ2-2,TGTGCCAGTAGTAGGGGACAGGGAGGTAACACCGGGGAGCTGTTTTTT,CASSRGQGGNTGELFF